These 18 T cell receptor beta chains share one sample of origin, sequenced in a study of Ad26.COV2.S vaccination and SARS-CoV-2 variants. Method: immunoSEQ multiplex PCR; TCRdb's copy keeps in-frame clones and lacks some. Of about 350,000 clones listed, 90% to 95% are singletons. The sequencing used peripheral blood, collected after recovery from COVID-19. These receptors originate from a human donor who had recovered from COVID-19.

The chain is built from TRBV4-1 and TRBJ2-7; D is possibly TRBD1 (6 bases). Germline-derived CDR1 and CDR2 are MGHRA and YSYEKL. This CDR3 is built from 14 residues. V lost 1 base to trimming and J lost 6 bases, with 13 bases between them. The CDR3 region has the DNA TGCGCCAGCAGCCAAGTTGTCGGACAGTTCGAGCAGTACTTC. Translated, it gives CASSQVVGQFEQYF.

The genes are TRBV5-5 and TRBJ2-7, with D possibly matching TRBD2 (6 bases). Trimming took off 0 bases at V and 4 bases at J, with 11 bases between the two ends. Per the germline V gene, CDR1 is SGHKS and CDR2 is YYEKEE (reference sequence). This CDR3 spans 14 amino acids. CDR3 DNA: TGTGCCAGCAGCTTGGCTCCTAGCGCGTACGAGCAGTACTTC. Translation gives CASSLAPSAYEQYF.

The V gene is TRBV11-2, the J gene TRBJ1-2, with 10 bases lining up with TRBD1. The trim removed 1 base at V and 4 bases at J, leaving 3 bases unmatched. Germline V CDR1 and CDR2: SGHAT, FQNNGV. The CDR3 loop spans 15 amino acids. The CDR3 protein is CASSLARTGGYGYTF. CDR3 nucleotide sequence: TGTGCCAGCAGCTTAGCAAGGACAGGGGGCTATGGCTACACCTTC.

Notes on this clone: The same CDR3 is also encoded by other DNA sequences in this sample. This chain uses TRBV25-1 with TRBJ1-1, with TRBD1 matching over 7 bases. J was trimmed by 5 bases and V by 3 bases; bases with no gene match: 3. This CDR3 contains 13 residues. The germline gives CDR1 MGHDK, CDR2 SYGVNS. The CDR3 DNA is TGTGCCAGCAGTGAGACAGGGAGAACTGAAGCTTTCTTT. Amino acid sequence: CASSETGRTEAFF.

The rearrangement uses TRBV7-9 and TRBJ1-4, with D tentatively TRBD1 (6 bases). Looked up from germline, CDR1 is SEHNR and CDR2 is FQNEAQ (reference sequence). Trimming pared 8 bases from V and 8 bases from J, leaving 18 bases between. The CDR3 is made up of 14 amino acids. The CDR3: CASPWPGQGEKLFF. The DNA for the CDR3 is TGTGCCAGCCCCTGGCCCGGTCAGGGGGAAAAACTGTTTTTT.

The chain has TRBV6-2 or TRBV6-3 and TRBJ2-7; 8 nucleotides line up with TRBD2. The V gene end was trimmed by 2 bases and the J gene end by 3 bases; junction bases not matched to a gene: 3. The germline CDR1 and CDR2 sequences are MNHEY and SVGEGT. The CDR3 loop spans 14 amino acids. In DNA, the CDR3 is TGTGCCAGCAGTTACGGGCGGGGGGACTACGAGCAGTACTTC. Protein sequence: CASSYGRGDYEQYF.

V gene TRBV27 combines with J gene TRBJ2-7, with D hard to call. Germline CDR1 and CDR2: MNHEY and SMNVEV (reference sequence). Trimming removed 2 bases from V and 4 bases from J, with 9 bases in between. The CDR3 is 13 amino acids. Here the CDR3 reads CASSLAPKYEQYF. The CDR3 coding sequence is TGTGCCAGCAGTTTAGCCCCGAAATACGAGCAGTACTTC.

The gene calls are TRBV9 and TRBJ1-6; 7 bases are a match to TRBD1. This CDR3 has 16 amino acids. Trimming cost V 3 bases and J 5 bases; bases outside gene matches: 8. Germline CDR1 is SGDLS and CDR2 is YYNGEE. The CDR3 loop reads CASSAPSGTDNSPLHF. The CDR3 coding sequence is TGTGCCAGCAGCGCCCCTTCTGGGACAGATAATTCACCCCTCCACTTT.

A single count supports this clone. The genes are TRBV12-3 or TRBV12-4 and TRBJ1-5; D is undetermined. This CDR3 spans 13 amino acids. Deletions cut 6 bases from V and 0 bases from J, with 6 bases between. The CDR3 DNA reads TGTGCCAGCAGCGTGAATAGCAATCAGCCCCAGCATTTT. This encodes CASSVNSNQPQHF.

The chain combines TRBV7-2 with TRBJ1-3; TRBD1 matches at 7 bases. The CDR3 is 15 residues long. Germline CDR1 and CDR2: SGHTA and FQGNSA. V lost 1 base and J lost 6; bases outside the gene matches: 6. CDR3 coding DNA: TGTGCCAGCAGCTTAGAAGAGGGGGCCGCAAACACCATATATTTT. It specifies CASSLEEGAANTIYF.

The chain is built from TRBV11-1 and TRBJ2-5, with D hard to call. With 3 bases removed from V and 4 bases from J, the gap between germline ends came to 9 bases. The CDR3 sequence is 13 residues long. Germline V gives CDR1 SGHAT, CDR2 FQDESV (reference sequence). CDR3 bases: TGTGCCAGCAGCTTTGGGGTAGGAGAGACCCAGTACTTC. It is translated as CASSFGVGETQYF.

The chain couples TRBV4-1 to TRBJ2-1; D unclear. Germline CDR1 MGHRA, CDR2 YSYEKL. This CDR3 region has 11 residues. With 5 bases removed from V and 4 bases from J, the gap between germline ends came to 3 bases. The CDR3 DNA follows: TGCGCCAGCAGCGATTACAATGAGCAGTTCTTC. Its translation: CASSDYNEQFF.

This chain links TRBV7-6 with TRBJ1-4; 11 bases agree with TRBD1. The length of the CDR3 is 16 residues. Trimming at V came to 4 bases and at J to 5 bases, leaving 6 bases not matched to a gene. Per the germline V gene, CDR1 is SGHVS and CDR2 is FNYEAQ. CDR3 nucleotide sequence: TGTGCCAGCAGCTCCCGGGACAGGGGGTGGAATGAAAAACTGTTTTTT. Translation gives CASSSRDRGWNEKLFF.

This chain joins TRBV7-2 and TRBJ1-3; a weak D match, TRBD1 (5 bases). The CDR3 covers 14 residues. The V gene's germline CDR1 is SGHTA and CDR2 FQGNSA. Trimming pared 2 bases from V and 4 bases from J, leaving 9 bases between. The CDR3 DNA follows: TGTGCCAGCAGCTTAAAAGGGGTGGGAAACACCATATATTTT. It specifies CASSLKGVGNTIYF.

The chain couples TRBV5-1 to TRBJ2-1; D is unresolved. The CDR3 runs 16 residues. V was clipped by 2 bases and J by 2 bases, with 14 bases between them. Germline V gene sequence: CDR1 SGHRS, CDR2 YFSETQ. This CDR3 reads CASSLTAEVAYNEQFF. CDR3 in DNA: TGCGCCAGCAGCTTAACCGCCGAGGTTGCCTACAATGAGCAGTTCTTC.

This chain uses TRBV13 with TRBJ2-1; tentatively, D is TRBD2 (5 bases). The CDR3 is 14 amino acids. Germline V gene data show CDR1 as PRHDT and CDR2 as FYEKMQ (reference sequence). Trimming took off 2 bases at V and 9 bases at J, with 14 bases between the two ends. The CDR3 spells CASSLPPEGPEQFF. The CDR3 DNA is TGTGCCAGCAGCTTACCTCCCGAGGGCCCTGAGCAGTTCTTC.

Only a few counts were recorded for this clone. The rearrangement joins TRBV10-3 to TRBJ1-1; no firm D call. CDR1 and CDR2 from the germline V gene are ENHRY and SYGVKD. Trimming took off 8 bases at V and 0 bases at J, with 10 bases between the two ends. This CDR3 has 13 amino acids. Written as DNA, the CDR3 is TGTGCCATCTGCGCGGGATTGAACACTGAAGCTTTCTTT. Its translation is CAICAGLNTEAFF.

The CDR3 loop is CASSQGIHPTDTQYF. Here the CDR3 DNA reads TGTGCCAGCAGCCAGGGTATCCACCCCACAGATACGCAGTATTTT. This chain joins TRBV3-1 (or the pseudogene TRBV3-2) and TRBJ2-3, with no clear D. The V end was cut by 3 bases, the J end by 2 bases, with 12 bases between. The CDR3 runs to 15 residues. The germline gives CDR1 LGHDT, CDR2 YNNKEL (reference sequence).